These 3 T cell receptor beta chains originate from one sample sequenced in a study of blood T cell repertoires in COVID-19. The assay was immunoSEQ multiplex PCR, and TCRdb's table has in-frame clones only and misses some. The sample includes over 55,000 clones, about 89% seen only once; the top ten take about 5.7%. Sequencing was done on a sample of peripheral blood. These TCRs come from a man aged 45-65 years with active COVID-19.

This clone was picked up a small number of times. The V and J genes are TRBV4-3 and TRBJ1-2; D might be TRBD1 (5 bases). Looked up from germline, CDR1 is LGHNA and CDR2 is YSLEER. V gave up 1 base and J gave up 1 base, with 13 bases separating them. CDR3 length: 16 residues. Written as DNA, the CDR3 is TGCGCCAGCAGCCAAGGGTTGGACACCTATAACTATGGCTACACCTTC. This sequence encodes CASSQGLDTYNYGYTF.

The chain has TRBV2 and TRBJ2-1; a possible D gene is TRBD2 (6 bases). The CDR3 contains 14 residues. In germline, CDR1 is SNHLY, CDR2 FYNNEI. V was pared by 3 bases and J by 2 bases, with 8 bases between. The DNA for the CDR3 is TGTGCCAGCAGTGACCGGGAGACCTACAATGAGCAGTTCTTC. It encodes CASSDRETYNEQFF.

The chain joins TRBV7-8 to TRBJ1-1; D is ambiguous. Germline CDR1 and CDR2: SGHVS and FQNEAQ. The CDR3 has 15 amino acids. V shed 5 bases and J shed 4 bases, with 17 bases lying between them. The CDR3: CASSATGGSSTEAFF. For the CDR3, the DNA is TGTGCCAGCAGCGCAACTGGCGGGTCGAGCACTGAAGCTTTCTTT. The whole variable domain, filled in from reference TRBV7-8 and TRBJ1-1, reads GAGVSQSPRYKVAKRGQDVALRCDPISGHVSLFWYQQALGQGPEFLTYFQNEAQLDKSGLPSDRFFAERPEGSVSTLKIQRTQQEDSAVYLCASSATGGSSTEAFFGQGTRLTVV.